The entry that follows covers one TCR beta chain sequence. Its antigen specificity is not known. Nothing much larger sits one base from this clone, and base qualities are not available. The CDR3 regions of human TCRbeta chains were subjected to immunosequencing. The source study handled its data this way. Repertoire TCRs were matched against a reference library of SARS-CoV-2-specific TCRs generated with the MIRA antigen-specificity platform. Breadth was defined as the fraction of unique TCRs that were SARS-CoV-2-associated. Depth was defined as the fraction of total T cells that were SARS-CoV-2-associated. Using the MIRA data, every spike-specific TCR was mapped to the spike region that the TCR reacted to and assigned to either a CD4 or a CD8 class. Log10-transformed breadth and depth values were compared by one-way ANOVA with Sidak's multiple comparisons tests. TCRdb mirrors the immuneACCESS table, restricted to in-frame sequences. Some clones are absent from its copies; in checked studies, under half trace to an unresolved V gene, and the reason for the others is unknown. V and J calls and clone size follow that table, whereas D and trimming were derived from the DNA. This sample is represented by 150,000 or so clones; over 90% of them were singletons. Approximately 2.2% of the sample lies in the top ten.

The junction carries 13 bases between V and J, which are trimmed by 4 bases and 1 base respectively. The germline V gene encodes CDR1 LNHDA and CDR2 SQIVND (reference sequence). From the cysteine through the phenylalanine, the CDR3 covers 15 amino acids. Only CDR3 DNA is held: 45 bases, read in frame from base 1. The record originates from a study of T cell responses to AZD1222 COVID-19 vaccine (dated by TCRdb to 2020 to 2022). About the study as a whole: AZD1222 recipients with second doses at about 4 weeks or about 12 weeks were pooled, because spike-specific TCR depth and breadth did not differ between schedules. Trial participants were enrolled into age subgroups of 18-55, 56-69 and 70-plus years, which contained around 150, 29 and 61 TCR-sequenced participants, respectively. TCR sequencing covered some 250 trial participants: 200 to 220 given two doses of AZD1222 and approximately 26 given two doses of MenACWY control vaccine.

According to the study, the label for this sample's time point signals: baseline before first vaccination. The vaccinee samples were drawn from two UK trials, COV001 and COV002, one of which was a single-blind randomized controlled phase 2/3 trial testing AZD1222 (ChAdOx1 nCoV-19) in healthy adults. For TCRbeta chain sequencing, PBMC samples from trial participants were taken at day 0 and at day 28 after the second dose. General findings and caveats noted by the study authors: A significant rise in spike-specific TCR breadth and depth was observed after two AZD1222 doses relative to day 0 and relative to MenACWY recipients. Epitopes outside the regions mutated in the B.1.351 and B.1.1.7 variants were reportedly recognized by nearly half of the unique spike-specific TCRs. In the small 56-69-year group, the increase in depth fell short of significance, most likely because of low power. Conclusions about previously exposed vaccinees are limited, since just a handful of AZD1222 recipients were seropositive for SARS-CoV-2 at baseline. The whole spike protein was spanned by vaccine-associated CD4 TCRs, and dominant responses were seen in regions 160-218 and 743-854. Participants were mostly white British, with more females than males. The authors suggested clonal diversity may have been underestimated. Because no day 14 peak-response samples were available, the repertoires could be characterized only after the peak T cell response.

This TCR was recovered from an adult in good health. The sample in question was peripheral blood, obtained on day 0 of AZD1222 vaccination. The receptor chain draws on TRBV19 and TRBJ2-5, with the D call tentatively TRBD1 or TRBD2, each fitting 6 bases. DNA sequence: TGTGCCAGTAGTACCGGAGGGACACCCCAAGAGACCCAGTACTTC. This encodes CASSTGGTPQETQYF.